This T cell receptor beta chain was retrieved from a study of T cell changes during pregnancy in multiple sclerosis. V lost 2 bases and J lost 9, with 9 bases in between. Germline loops: CDR1 SGHDN, CDR2 FVKESK. The CDR3 is made up of 12 amino acids. Profiled with immunoSEQ multiplex PCR; TCRdb holds only in-frame clones, not every one. The table includes 83,000 or so clones, about 93% detected once. V gene TRBV14 combines with J gene TRBJ2-3, with no clear D. Here the sequenced sample was peripheral blood, taken after pregnancy. The sequence came from a female donor in good health, enrolled as a control in a pregnancy study. The DNA of the CDR3 is TGTGCCAGCAGCCAACAGGTGGAAACGCAGTATTTT. Protein product: CASSQQVETQYF.